This entry features one T cell receptor beta chain sequence. The germline V gene encodes CDR1 SGDLS and CDR2 YYNGEE. The CDR3 is 14 residues long. V lost 4 bases, J lost 5 bases, and 6 bases stayed unmatched. This record comes from a study of blood T cell repertoires in COVID-19. Study-level background: COVID-19 samples from acute and convalescent phases originated in the United States, Italy and Spain. T cells, B-cell-depleted T cells, or PBMCs supplied cDNA or gDNA.

In the original analysis: Amplification from reference gene primers served as the basis for estimated nucleated cell counts. Here immunoSEQ multiplex PCR was the method, and the copy in TCRdb shows in-frame clones only, minus some. V and J calls and clone size come straight from that table; D and trimming were deduced from the DNA. The data hold 80,000 or so clones, with 88% observed a single time. The sequence came from a human donor in a cohort sampled during active COVID-19. Sequenced: peripheral blood. The chain joins TRBV9 to TRBJ1-5; 7 bases match TRBD1. CDR3 DNA: TGTGCCAGCAGCTCAACAGGGGCATATCAGCCCCAGCATTTT. This codes for CASSSTGAYQPQHF.